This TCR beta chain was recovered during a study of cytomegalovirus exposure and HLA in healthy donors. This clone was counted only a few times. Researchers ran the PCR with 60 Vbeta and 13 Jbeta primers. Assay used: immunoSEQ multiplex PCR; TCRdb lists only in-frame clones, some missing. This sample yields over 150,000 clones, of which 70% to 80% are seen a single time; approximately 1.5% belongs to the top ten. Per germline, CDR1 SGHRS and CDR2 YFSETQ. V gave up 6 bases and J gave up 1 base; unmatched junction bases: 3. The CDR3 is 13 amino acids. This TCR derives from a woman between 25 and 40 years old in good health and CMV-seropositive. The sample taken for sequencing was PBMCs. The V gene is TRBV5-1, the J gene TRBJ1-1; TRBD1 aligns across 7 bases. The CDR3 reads CASTQGTNTEAFF. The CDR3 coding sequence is TGCGCCAGCACACAGGGGACGAACACTGAAGCTTTCTTT. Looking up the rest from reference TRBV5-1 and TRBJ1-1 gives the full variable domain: KAGVTQTPRYLIKTRGQQVTLSCSPISGHRSVSWYQQTPGQGLQFLFEYFSETQRNKGNFPGRFSGRQFSNSRSEMNVSTLELGDSALYLCASTQGTNTEAFFGQGTRLTVV.